Listed below are T cell receptor beta chains from one sample, sequenced in a study of siplizumab effects on memory and regulatory T cells. Method: immunoSEQ multiplex PCR; TCRdb's copy keeps in-frame clones and lacks some. The table has just over 60,000 clones, roughly 85% seen once; the top ten hold 0.42%. Sequencing was done on a sample of memory CD4+ T cells sorted from blood. These receptors were collected from a human donor in good health. Both conserved end residues are trimmed from each CDR3. The order of the fields is CDR3 protein, V gene, J gene.

CDR3aa: ASSSTGYPYEQY
v_gene: TRBV21-1
j_gene: TRBJ2-7

CDR3aa: ASSHRQGRNTIY
v_gene: TRBV6-6
j_gene: TRBJ1-3

CDR3aa: ASSARQGGELF
v_gene: TRBV7-3
j_gene: TRBJ2-2

CDR3aa: ASSLGRREETQY
v_gene: TRBV5-4
j_gene: TRBJ2-5

CDR3aa: ATSTVTQGRANYGYT
v_gene: TRBV15
j_gene: TRBJ1-2

CDR3aa: ASNNRGPEQY
v_gene: TRBV19
j_gene: TRBJ2-7

CDR3aa: ASSFRGLGGREQF
v_gene: TRBV7-2
j_gene: TRBJ2-1

CDR3aa: ASSPGRAYEQY
v_gene: TRBV7-3
j_gene: TRBJ2-7

CDR3aa: ASSLGLAGGDTDTQY
v_gene: TRBV13
j_gene: TRBJ2-3

CDR3aa: ASSDEGTGGNTIY
v_gene: TRBV2
j_gene: TRBJ1-3

CDR3aa: ASKGSAGDEQF
v_gene: TRBV7-3
j_gene: TRBJ2-1

CDR3aa: ASSVSGIGSTDTQY
v_gene: TRBV4-1
j_gene: TRBJ2-3

CDR3aa: ASAWTGVGETQY
v_gene: TRBV12-5
j_gene: TRBJ2-5

CDR3aa: ASSLSAGGYGYT
v_gene: TRBV5-6
j_gene: TRBJ1-2

CDR3aa: ASKDSRNSPLH
v_gene: TRBV19
j_gene: TRBJ1-6

CDR3aa: ASADRVSPRYGYT
v_gene: TRBV19
j_gene: TRBJ1-2

CDR3aa: ASSFGGALTDTQY
v_gene: TRBV7-9
j_gene: TRBJ2-3

CDR3aa: AWSSASYEQY
v_gene: TRBV30
j_gene: TRBJ2-7

CDR3aa: ASTPGGDTQY
v_gene: TRBV2
j_gene: TRBJ2-3

CDR3aa: ASTTDRGGYGYT
v_gene: TRBV5-6
j_gene: TRBJ1-2

CDR3aa: ASSVESGGYT
v_gene: TRBV9
j_gene: TRBJ1-2

CDR3aa: ASSERSYGYT
v_gene: TRBV25-1
j_gene: TRBJ1-2

CDR3aa: ASSHVCEGVGTEAF
v_gene: TRBV7-2
j_gene: TRBJ1-1

CDR3aa: ASRTGVLSYNEQF
v_gene: TRBV2
j_gene: TRBJ2-1

CDR3aa: AWSRGRKDSPLH
v_gene: TRBV30
j_gene: TRBJ1-6

CDR3aa: ASRRTGSYEQY
v_gene: TRBV5-6
j_gene: TRBJ2-7

CDR3aa: ASSLTVGGGETQY
v_gene: TRBV5-6
j_gene: TRBJ2-5

CDR3aa: ASSWAPPDTGELF
v_gene: TRBV5-1
j_gene: TRBJ2-2

CDR3aa: ASNSMGRGPEAF
v_gene: TRBV19
j_gene: TRBJ1-1

CDR3aa: ASIVGLAGTGELF
v_gene: TRBV2
j_gene: TRBJ2-2

CDR3aa: ASSFGGGRTEAF
v_gene: TRBV27
j_gene: TRBJ1-1

CDR3aa: AIAKGGGRIYGYT
v_gene: TRBV10-3
j_gene: TRBJ1-2

CDR3aa: SVLGQGHEQF
v_gene: TRBV29-1
j_gene: TRBJ2-1

CDR3aa: ASSVSFREPQH
v_gene: TRBV9
j_gene: TRBJ1-5

CDR3aa: ASSPSSYNSPLH
v_gene: TRBV18
j_gene: TRBJ1-6

CDR3aa: ASSLTGSTLANYGYT
v_gene: TRBV28
j_gene: TRBJ1-2

CDR3aa: ASSSRDSTEAF
v_gene: TRBV18
j_gene: TRBJ1-1

CDR3aa: SPRQPDPYEQY
v_gene: TRBV29-1
j_gene: TRBJ2-7

CDR3aa: ASSEGGGQKAF
v_gene: TRBV6-1
j_gene: TRBJ1-1

CDR3aa: ASSLSAGTNEKLF
v_gene: TRBV7-2
j_gene: TRBJ1-4

CDR3aa: ASSLAAGMGSEAF
v_gene: TRBV5-1
j_gene: TRBJ1-1

CDR3aa: ASSVGQGLGTEAF
v_gene: TRBV9
j_gene: TRBJ1-1

CDR3aa: ASSDRAANQPQH
v_gene: TRBV6-5
j_gene: TRBJ1-5

CDR3aa: ASSQTIAGGPYNEQF
v_gene: TRBV7-3
j_gene: TRBJ2-1

CDR3aa: ASSPGGGPETQY
v_gene: TRBV18
j_gene: TRBJ2-5

CDR3aa: ATQRGFGTGELF
v_gene: TRBV19
j_gene: TRBJ2-2

CDR3aa: ASSLSAGGLHEQF
v_gene: TRBV5-1
j_gene: TRBJ2-1

CDR3aa: ASSLVTGGFGNTIY
v_gene: TRBV11-2
j_gene: TRBJ1-3

CDR3aa: ASTVAGGPTDTQY
v_gene: TRBV28
j_gene: TRBJ2-3